These T cell receptor beta chains were read from a single sample in a study of T-cell reconstitution after alpha-beta-depleted transplantation in children. Each CDR3 protein gets one entry after TCRdb re-called the PCR reads with MiXCR. The sample comprises just under 550,000 distinct CDR3 sequences, approximately 20% of which are singletons, and 3.3% rests with the top ten. The specimen was PBMCs from the stem cell graft donor, collected from the stem cell graft. The receptor set was obtained from a human donor who donated a stem cell graft to a child with acute lymphoblastic leukemia. Both conserved end residues are part of each CDR3. The D gene is left open where the match is weak. Not all rows give a size; the values are once, few, many and, for expanded clones, a class.

d_gene,v_gene,j_gene,abundance,CDR3aa,CDR3nt
.,TRBV29-1,TRBJ1-1,few,CSVAQGEGAEAFF,TGCAGCGTTGCCCAAGGGGAGGGGGCTGAAGCTTTCTTT
.,TRBV7-8,TRBJ1-3,many,CASSPPRVEGNTIYF,TGTGCCAGCAGCCCCCCCAGGGTAGAAGGAAACACCATATATTTT
.,TRBV27,TRBJ2-1,few,CASSFWSGNEQFF,TGTGCCAGCAGTTTTTGGTCGGGGAATGAGCAGTTCTTC
.,TRBV27,TRBJ2-2,.,CASSFSSVATGELFF,TGTGCCAGCAGTTTTTCTAGCGTTGCCACCGGGGAGCTGTTTTTT
.,TRBV27,TRBJ2-3,.,CASSLNQRRKDTQYF,TGTGCCAGCAGTTTAAACCAACGCCGTAAGGATACGCAGTATTTT
.,TRBV3-1,TRBJ1-4,.,CASSRAAAEKLFF,TGTGCCAGCAGCCGGGCTGCAGCCGAAAAACTGTTTTTT
TRBD2,TRBV7-9,TRBJ2-1,.,CASSLVTSGKNEQFF,TGTGCCAGCAGCTTAGTCACTAGCGGAAAAAATGAGCAGTTCTTC
.,TRBV5-1,TRBJ2-5,few,CASSLPRNRVAETQYF,TGCGCCAGCAGCTTACCGCGGAATCGGGTCGCGGAGACCCAGTACTTC
.,TRBV20-1,TRBJ2-5,.,CSARSRVETQYF,TGCAGTGCTAGATCCAGGGTGGAGACCCAGTACTTC
.,TRBV29-1,TRBJ2-1,few,CSVPDNEQFF,TGCAGCGTCCCAGACAATGAGCAGTTCTTC
TRBD1,TRBV2,TRBJ1-4,few,CASRRDRPTNEKLFF,TGTGCCAGCAGACGGGACAGGCCAACTAATGAAAAACTGTTTTTT
.,TRBV20-1,TRBJ2-1,.,CSATTLGSAGLRGDEQFF,TGCAGTGCCACGACCTTGGGGAGCGCGGGTCTAAGGGGGGATGAGCAGTTCTTC
TRBD1,TRBV12-3/TRBV12-4,TRBJ1-2,.,CASRSTGGWYGYTF,TGTGCCAGCAGGTCGACAGGGGGCTGGTATGGCTACACCTTC
TRBD2,TRBV9,TRBJ2-7,.,CASSRGHTTSGPYEQYF,TGTGCCAGCAGCAGAGGACACACGACTAGCGGGCCCTACGAGCAGTACTTC
.,TRBV29-1,TRBJ1-1,.,CSVEGGLTEAFF,TGCAGCGTTGAAGGGGGACTGACTGAAGCTTTCTTT
.,TRBV6-5,TRBJ2-1,.,CASSYRGPLYNEQFF,TGTGCCAGCAGTTACCGGGGGCCCCTATACAATGAGCAGTTCTTC
.,TRBV12-3/TRBV12-4,TRBJ1-6,many,CASSSQGFISPLHF,TGTGCCAGCAGTTCACAGGGCTTTATTTCACCCCTCCACTTT
.,TRBV6-1,TRBJ1-5,few,CASSEGVGQPQHF,TGTGCCAGCAGTGAAGGAGTCGGGCAGCCCCAGCATTTT
.,TRBV23-1,TRBJ2-1,few,CAGTGDNEQFF,TGCGCCGGGACTGGCGATAATGAGCAGTTCTTC
TRBD1,TRBV5-1,TRBJ2-3,.,CASSSIPGGLDTQYF,TGCGCCAGCAGCTCGATCCCAGGGGGCTTAGATACGCAGTATTTT
TRBD1,TRBV7-6,TRBJ1-2,.,CASSFPSGGTGPGYTF,TGTGCCAGCAGCTTCCCCTCCGGGGGGACAGGGCCCGGCTACACCTTC
.,TRBV9,TRBJ1-5,.,CASSVAAGNQPQHF,TGTGCCAGCAGCGTAGCAGCGGGCAATCAGCCCCAGCATTTT
TRBD2,TRBV24-1,TRBJ2-1,.,CATSDLRSGRFSYNEQFF,TGTGCCACCAGTGATTTGCGGAGCGGGAGGTTCTCCTACAATGAGCAGTTCTTC
TRBD1,TRBV5-1,TRBJ2-7,few,CASSLGRGLLYEQYF,TGCGCCAGCAGCTTGGGCAGGGGGCTCCTCTACGAGCAGTACTTC
.,TRBV6-4,TRBJ2-1,many,CASSDSDFSNEQFF,TGTGCCAGCAGTGACTCAGACTTCTCCAATGAGCAGTTCTTC
.,TRBV19,TRBJ2-1,.,CASSILSEQFF,TGTGCCAGTAGTATTTTGAGTGAGCAGTTCTTC
TRBD1,TRBV10-3,TRBJ2-1,.,CAISELGQGRNEQFF,TGTGCCATCAGTGAGTTAGGACAGGGGCGCAATGAGCAGTTCTTC
TRBD2,TRBV5-1,TRBJ2-1,.,CASSQASGRAHEQFF,TGCGCCAGCAGTCAAGCTAGCGGGAGGGCCCATGAGCAGTTCTTC
.,TRBV5-1,TRBJ1-2,.,CASSLVGGTDPSGYTF,TGCGCCAGCAGCTTGGTAGGGGGGACGGATCCTTCAGGCTACACCTTC